These 19 T cell receptor beta chains were all obtained from the same sample, sequenced in a study of blood T cell repertoires in COVID-19. The data were produced by immunoSEQ multiplex PCR, yet TCRdb's version contains in-frame clones alone and is incomplete. This table has approximately 210,000 clones, less than 90% appearing once. The sample consisted of peripheral blood. All receptors derive from a young man with active or convalescent COVID-19.

This CDR3 reads CSARINSPLHF. The CDR3, as DNA: TGCAGTGCTAGAATAAATTCACCCCTCCACTTT. This rearrangement joins TRBV20-1 to TRBJ1-6; no definite D call. Between the trimmed V and J ends, which lost 2 bases and 7 bases, there was a span of 3 bases. Germline CDR1 and CDR2: DFQATT and SNEGSKA (reference sequence). This CDR3 comprises 11 residues.

The rearrangement uses TRBV11-2 and TRBJ1-1, with 7 bases lining up with TRBD1. The CDR3 totals 14 residues. V shed 3 bases, J shed 1 base, and the junction held 2 bases outside the gene matches. The V gene's germline CDR1 is SGHAT and CDR2 FQNNGV. Here the CDR3 reads CASSFRQGNTEAFF. The CDR3 DNA reads TGTGCCAGCAGCTTCCGACAGGGGAACACTGAAGCTTTCTTT. The full variable domain, its missing parts supplied by reference TRBV11-2 and TRBJ1-1, is EAGVAQSPRYKIIEKRQSVAFWCNPISGHATLYWYQQILGQGPKLLIQFQNNGVVDDSQLPKDRFSAERLKGVDSTLKIQPAKLEDSAVYLCASSFRQGNTEAFFGQGTRLTVV.

V is TRBV10-1 and J is TRBJ2-7, with 7 bases fitting TRBD1. Germline loops: CDR1 WNHNN, CDR2 SYGVQD (reference sequence). V lost 0 bases and J lost 6; bases outside the gene matches: 8. This CDR3 is built from 15 residues. The CDR3 DNA sequence: TGCGCCAGCAGTGAGTCCTTTGGACAGGCTAGCGAGCAGTACTTC. It codes for CASSESFGQASEQYF.

The CDR3 DNA sequence: TGTGCCAGCAGCTTGCAGGGATCCGGAAACACCATATATTTT. Translated, it gives CASSLQGSGNTIYF. The chain has TRBV5-5 and TRBJ1-3, with D possibly being TRBD1 (5 bases). The CDR3 sequence is 14 residues long. V lost 1 base, J lost 4 bases, and 9 bases lay in between. Germline CDR1 SGHKS, CDR2 YYEKEE (reference sequence).

This clone was found a few times. The chain uses TRBV18 and TRBJ1-1, with TRBD1 identical over 7 bases. The CDR3 is 16 amino acids. The ends lost 0 bases at V and 4 bases at J; junction bases unmatched: 8. CDR1 and CDR2 (germline): KGHSH, LQKENI. As DNA, the CDR3 is TGTGCCAGCTCACCACCTACGACAGGGTCGAGCACTGAAGCTTTCTTT. It codes for CASSPPTTGSSTEAFF.

The V and J genes are TRBV6-5 and TRBJ2-7; 9 bases are a match to TRBD2. V shed 4 bases and J 9 bases; nucleotides not matched to a gene: 7. This CDR3 is built from 13 residues. Germline V CDR1 and CDR2: MNHEY, SVGAGI. DNA of the CDR3: TGTGCCAGCAGTTTAGCGGGAGAACTCCCGCAGTACTTC. Translated: CASSLAGELPQYF.

V and J are TRBV2 and TRBJ1-6; the D gene is possibly TRBD1 (5 bases). Trimming pared 8 bases from V and 6 bases from J, leaving 23 bases between. The CDR3 has 17 amino acids. CDR1 SNHLY and CDR2 FYNNEI come from the germline V gene. Here the CDR3 reads CASGGPGQGMGNSPLHF. In nucleotides, the CDR3 is TGTGCCAGCGGAGGGCCTGGGCAGGGCATGGGTAATTCACCCCTCCACTTT.

The CDR3 reads CATSGADSRQPQHF. The CDR3 DNA reads as TGTGCCACCAGTGGGGCGGACAGTCGGCAGCCCCAGCATTTT. The chain uses TRBV24-1 and TRBJ1-5, with D perhaps TRBD1 (6 bases). V lost 5 bases to trimming and J lost 7 bases, with 14 bases between them. This CDR3 comprises 14 residues. Germline CDR1 is KGHDR and CDR2 is SFDVKD.

This clone appeared a few times. V is TRBV3-1 (or the pseudogene TRBV3-2) and J is TRBJ1-6, with D possibly TRBD1 on 5 matching bases. V was trimmed by 2 bases and J by 7 bases, leaving 15 bases between them. This CDR3 is built from 16 residues. Germline V lookup: CDR1 LGHDT, CDR2 YNNKEL (reference sequence). CDR3 sequence: CASSQFTTGGNSPLHF. The DNA of the CDR3 is TGTGCCAGCAGCCAATTTACAACCGGGGGGAATTCACCCCTCCACTTT.

The genes are TRBV6-5 and TRBJ2-7, with TRBD1 as a possible D gene (6 bases). CDR3 length equals 12 residues. Germline loops: CDR1 MNHEY, CDR2 SVGAGI. Trimming removed 5 bases at V and 3 bases at J, with 8 bases between. Here the CDR3 reads CASSRQDYEQYF. For the CDR3, the DNA is TGTGCCAGCAGTAGACAGGACTACGAGCAGTACTTC.

The chain combines TRBV6-5 with TRBJ2-3; 7 bases align to TRBD2. Trimming cost V 8 bases and J 6 bases; bases outside gene matches: 14. The CDR3 is made up of 15 amino acids. Germline V CDR1 and CDR2: MNHEY, SVGAGI. The CDR3 spells CASRTGRVRSDTQYF. CDR3 nucleotides: TGTGCCAGCCGGACGGGGAGGGTCCGTTCGGATACGCAGTATTTT.

The chain uses TRBV5-1 and TRBJ2-5; 8 nucleotides align to TRBD2. The junction had 6 bases not matched to a gene; V was cut back by 1 base and J by 4 bases. Germline V lookup: CDR1 SGHRS, CDR2 YFSETQ. The CDR3 sequence is 15 residues long. The CDR3 region has the DNA TGCGCCAGCAGCTTGCGGGGGGGCCTGGGAGAGACCCAGTACTTC. As protein: CASSLRGGLGETQYF. Looking up the rest from reference TRBV5-1 and TRBJ2-5 gives the full variable domain: KAGVTQTPRYLIKTRGQQVTLSCSPISGHRSVSWYQQTPGQGLQFLFEYFSETQRNKGNFPGRFSGRQFSNSRSEMNVSTLELGDSALYLCASSLRGGLGETQYFGPGTRLLVL.

The rearrangement joins TRBV6-1 to TRBJ1-6; D unresolved. This CDR3 region has 15 residues. CDR1 is MNHNS, CDR2 SASEGT, per germline. Trimming pared 2 bases from V and 4 bases from J, leaving 9 bases between. Here the CDR3 DNA reads TGTGCCAGCAGTGAAAGGTGGGCTTATAATTCACCCCTCCACTTT. This gives the protein CASSERWAYNSPLHF.

This chain joins TRBV7-6 and TRBJ2-1; D is possibly TRBD2 (6 bases). The CDR3 runs to 15 residues. Germline lookup yields CDR1 SGHVS and CDR2 FNYEAQ. The ends were cut back, 3 bases at V and 5 bases at J, with 14 bases in the middle. The CDR3 protein is CASSFVGGSNNEQFF. The CDR3 bases are TGTGCCAGCAGCTTCGTGGGGGGAAGTAACAATGAGCAGTTCTTC.

The rearrangement links TRBV7-2 to TRBJ2-2; no definite D call. This CDR3 spans 15 amino acids. Looked up from germline, CDR1 is SGHTA and CDR2 is FQGNSA. Trimming pared 5 bases from V and 3 bases from J, leaving 13 bases between. CDR3 region: CASSPTSADTGELFF. CDR3 bases: TGTGCCAGCAGCCCCACATCGGCGGACACCGGGGAGCTGTTTTTT. The full variable domain, with the rest looked up from reference TRBV7-2 and TRBJ2-2, is GAGVSQSPSNKVTEKGKDVELRCDPISGHTALYWYRQSLGQGLEFLIYFQGNSAPDKSGLPSDRFSAERTGGSVSTLTIQRTQQEDSAVYLCASSPTSADTGELFFGEGSRLTVL.

The CDR3 protein is CASSLQSGSLYNEQFF. CDR3 in DNA: TGTGCCAGCAGCTTACAGAGCGGGAGCCTCTACAATGAGCAGTTCTTC. The V call is TRBV7-2, the J call TRBJ2-1; TRBD2 matches at 8 bases. The CDR3 is made up of 16 amino acids. V was pared by 2 bases and J by 3 bases, with 6 bases of the junction left unmatched. Germline lookup yields CDR1 SGHTA and CDR2 FQGNSA.

The chain combines TRBV7-2 with TRBJ2-3; D not certain. Looked up from germline, CDR1 is SGHTA and CDR2 is FQGNSA. CDR3 length equals 13 residues. Trimming pared 5 bases from V and 3 bases from J, leaving 9 bases between. CDR3 protein: CASSPPVTDTQYF. The CDR3 bases are TGTGCCAGCAGCCCCCCAGTGACAGATACGCAGTATTTT.

This chain connects TRBV28 to TRBJ1-6, with D possibly TRBD1 on 5 matching bases. V lost 3 bases to trimming and J lost 6 bases, with 12 bases between them. This CDR3 is 15 amino acids long. Germline V gene data show CDR1 as MDHEN and CDR2 as SYDVKM. The CDR3 spells CASSFGHRRNSPLHF. The CDR3 bases are TGTGCCAGCAGTTTTGGCCACAGGCGTAATTCACCCCTCCACTTT.

This clone has a handful of counts. The chain joins TRBV10-3 to TRBJ2-7, with D unclear. Trimming took off 2 bases at V and 0 bases at J, with 8 bases between the two ends. Germline-derived CDR1 and CDR2 are ENHRY and SYGVKD. The CDR3 covers 14 residues. CDR3 sequence reads: CAISETASSYEQYF. The CDR3 DNA is TGTGCCATCAGTGAGACCGCTAGCTCCTACGAGCAGTACTTC.